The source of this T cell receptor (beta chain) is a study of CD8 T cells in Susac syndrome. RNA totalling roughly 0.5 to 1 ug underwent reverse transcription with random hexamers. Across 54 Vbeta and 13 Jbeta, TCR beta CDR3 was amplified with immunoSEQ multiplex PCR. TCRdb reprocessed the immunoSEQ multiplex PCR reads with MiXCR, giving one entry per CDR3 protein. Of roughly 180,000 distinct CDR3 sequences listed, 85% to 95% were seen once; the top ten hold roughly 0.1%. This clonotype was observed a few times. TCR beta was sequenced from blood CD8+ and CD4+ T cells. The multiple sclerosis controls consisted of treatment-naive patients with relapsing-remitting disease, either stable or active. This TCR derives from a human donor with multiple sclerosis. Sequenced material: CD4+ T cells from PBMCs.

For the CDR3, the DNA is TGTGCCAGCAGCCGCCAGGGAAACACCGGGGAGCTGTTTTTT. As protein: CASSRQGNTGELFF. V is TRBV7-3 and J is TRBJ2-2; a possible D gene is TRBD1 (5 bases). The CDR3 consists of 14 residues. V gave up 5 bases and J gave up 2 bases, with 9 bases separating them. From germline, CDR1 is SGHTA and CDR2 FQGTGA. Looking up the rest from reference TRBV7-3 and TRBJ2-2 gives the full variable domain: GAGVSQTPSNKVTEKGKYVELRCDPISGHTALYWYRQSLGQGPEFLIYFQGTGAADDSGLPNDRFFAVRPEGSVSTLKIQRTERGDSAVYLCASSRQGNTGELFFGEGSRLTVL.